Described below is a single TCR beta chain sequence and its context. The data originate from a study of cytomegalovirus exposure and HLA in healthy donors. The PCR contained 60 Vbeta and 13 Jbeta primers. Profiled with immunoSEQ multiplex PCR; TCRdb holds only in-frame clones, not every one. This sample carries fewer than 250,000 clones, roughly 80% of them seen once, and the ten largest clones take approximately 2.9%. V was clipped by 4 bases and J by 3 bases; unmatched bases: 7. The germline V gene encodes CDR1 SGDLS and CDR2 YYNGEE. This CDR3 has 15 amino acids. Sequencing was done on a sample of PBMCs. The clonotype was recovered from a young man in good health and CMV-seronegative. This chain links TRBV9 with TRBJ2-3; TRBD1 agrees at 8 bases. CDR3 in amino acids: CASSPSRTGTDTQYF. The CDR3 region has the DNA TGTGCCAGCAGCCCCTCGAGGACAGGGACAGATACGCAGTATTTT.